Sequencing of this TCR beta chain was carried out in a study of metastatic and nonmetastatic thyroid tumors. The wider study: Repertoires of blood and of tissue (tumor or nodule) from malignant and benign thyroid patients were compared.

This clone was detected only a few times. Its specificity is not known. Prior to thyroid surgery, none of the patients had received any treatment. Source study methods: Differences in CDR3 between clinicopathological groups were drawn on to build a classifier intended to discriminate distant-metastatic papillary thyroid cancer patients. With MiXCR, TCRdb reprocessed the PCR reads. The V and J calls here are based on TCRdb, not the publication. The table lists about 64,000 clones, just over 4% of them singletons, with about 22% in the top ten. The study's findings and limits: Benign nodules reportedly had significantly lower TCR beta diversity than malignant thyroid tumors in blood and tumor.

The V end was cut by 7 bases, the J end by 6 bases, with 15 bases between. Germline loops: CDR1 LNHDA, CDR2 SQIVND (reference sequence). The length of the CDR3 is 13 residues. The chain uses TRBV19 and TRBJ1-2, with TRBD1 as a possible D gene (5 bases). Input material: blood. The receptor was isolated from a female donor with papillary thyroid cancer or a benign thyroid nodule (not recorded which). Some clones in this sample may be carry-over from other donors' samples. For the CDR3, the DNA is TGTGCCAGTACCGGCGGGACTTGGGATGGCTACACCTTC. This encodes CASTGGTWDGYTF.